This is a list of T cell receptor beta chains from one sample in a study of PD-1 blockade in mismatch repair-deficient tumors. The method was immunoSEQ multiplex PCR; TCRdb's version includes in-frame clones alone and lacks a portion of them. The sample has some 51,000 clones, over 70% seen once. The specimen was peripheral blood, collected 20 weeks after starting pembrolizumab. Receptors originate from an adult with mismatch repair-deficient cancer. Both conserved end residues are part of each CDR3. D genes are given only for firm matches. The size field is filled for only some rows; it gives once, few, many or a size class.

D: .
J: TRBJ2-3
V: TRBV4-1
size: .
DNA: TGCGCCAGCAGTCCCTCAGGGGCGGCTATCACAGATACGCAGTATTTT
CDR3: CASSPSGAAITDTQYF

D: .
J: TRBJ2-3
V: TRBV25-1
size: .
DNA: TGTGCCAGCAGTCCTAGGGATACGCAGTATTTT
CDR3: CASSPRDTQYF

D: TRBD2
J: TRBJ2-3
V: TRBV4-2
size: once
DNA: TGTGCCAGCAGCCCAGCGGGAGAGACAGATACGCAGTATTTT
CDR3: CASSPAGETDTQYF

D: .
J: TRBJ1-2
V: TRBV7-2
size: .
DNA: TGTGCCAGCAGCTTAGTTTCGGAATCCTATGGCTACACCTTC
CDR3: CASSLVSESYGYTF

D: .
J: TRBJ1-1
V: TRBV19
size: .
DNA: TGTGCCAGTAGTATCGCCGATGGGGGCATGAACACTGAAGCTTTCTTT
CDR3: CASSIADGGMNTEAFF

D: .
J: TRBJ1-1
V: TRBV11-3
size: .
DNA: TGTGCCAGCAAAGACGGGAACACTGAAGCTTTCTTT
CDR3: CASKDGNTEAFF

D: TRBD1
J: TRBJ1-1
V: TRBV14
size: .
DNA: TGTGCCAGCAGCCGGACAGGGGGATCCACCACTGAAGCTTTCTTT
CDR3: CASSRTGGSTTEAFF

D: .
J: TRBJ1-5
V: TRBV6-5
size: .
DNA: TGTGCCAGCAGCAGACGGGAGGGGGATCAGCCCCAGCATTTT
CDR3: CASSRREGDQPQHF

D: TRBD1
J: TRBJ2-5
V: TRBV7-6
size: .
DNA: TGTGCCAGCAGCTTAGTCTCGTTTGGCACAGCCACAGGGGGCCAGTACTTC
CDR3: CASSLVSFGTATGGQYF

D: .
J: TRBJ2-3
V: TRBV29-1
size: .
DNA: TGCAGCGTTGAAGGGCGCCTCCGCACAGATACGCAGTATTTT
CDR3: CSVEGRLRTDTQYF

D: TRBD1
J: TRBJ2-7
V: TRBV5-4
size: .
DNA: TGTGCCAGCAGCTTACAGGGGTCCTCCTACGAGCAGTACTTC
CDR3: CASSLQGSSYEQYF

D: .
J: TRBJ2-5
V: TRBV9
size: .
DNA: TGTGCCAGCAGCGTAGGAGGTACCGAGACCCAGTACTTC
CDR3: CASSVGGTETQYF

D: TRBD1
J: TRBJ1-2
V: TRBV29-1
size: once
DNA: TGCAGCGTATATGATATAACAGGGGGGGACGGCTACACCTTC
CDR3: CSVYDITGGDGYTF

D: .
J: TRBJ1-3
V: TRBV11-3
size: .
DNA: TGTGCCAGCAGCTTAGTGAGGTCTGGAAACACCATATATTTT
CDR3: CASSLVRSGNTIYF

D: .
J: TRBJ1-3
V: TRBV5-1
size: .
DNA: TGCGCCAGCAGCTTGGTACAGCCGGGGTCCGGAGACACCATATATTTT
CDR3: CASSLVQPGSGDTIYF

D: TRBD1
J: TRBJ1-5
V: TRBV6-5
size: .
DNA: TGTGCCAGCGCCGGGACAGGGACTAGCAATCAGCCCCAGCATTTT
CDR3: CASAGTGTSNQPQHF

D: TRBD1
J: TRBJ2-2
V: TRBV11-1
size: .
DNA: TGTGCCAGCAGCGCAAGGCGACAGGGGGCGAACACCGGGGAGCTGTTTTTT
CDR3: CASSARRQGANTGELFF